The rows below give T cell receptor beta chains drawn from one sample of a study of cytomegalovirus exposure and HLA in healthy donors. Assay: immunoSEQ multiplex PCR; the TCRdb copy retains only in-frame clones and omits some. The repertoire holds 130,000 or so clones, with roughly 77% as singletons. Sequencing was carried out using PBMCs. All receptors derive from a man aged 35 to 55 in good health and CMV-seronegative. The CDR3 runs from the conserved cysteine through the conserved F or W. Each record gives: clone size, J gene, D gene, V gene, CDR3 DNA, CDR3 protein. The D gene is left open where the match is weak. Expanded clones are given a class, and other clones once, few, many or no size at all.

few TRBJ1-5 TRBD1 TRBV5-6 TGTGCCAGCACCATCAGACAGGGGGCGGGCAATCAGCCCCAGCATTTT CASTIRQGAGNQPQHF
NA TRBJ1-1 NA TRBV29-1 TGCAGCGTTGCTACGGGGTCGTGGAACACTGAAGCTTTCTTT CSVATGSWNTEAFF
NA TRBJ2-5 NA TRBV7-9 TGTGCCAGCAGCTTCGGGTTCCTCCAAGAGACCCAGTACTTC CASSFGFLQETQYF
once TRBJ2-2 NA TRBV7-9 TGTGCCAGCAGCTTGCTCGAGTGGACCGGGGAGCTGTTTTTT CASSLLEWTGELFF
NA TRBJ2-7 TRBD1 TRBV5-1 TGCGCCAGCAGCTCCCAGGGGGCCGACGAGCAGTACTTC CASSSQGADEQYF
NA TRBJ2-5 TRBD2 TRBV15 TGTGCCACCAGCAGACGACTAGCGGGGGGCTTTGGAGAGACCCAGTACTTC CATSRRLAGGFGETQYF
NA TRBJ2-7 NA TRBV21-1 TGTGCCAGCAGCAAAGAGCGGCAGACCACAGGGCTCGACGAGCAGTACTTC CASSKERQTTGLDEQYF
NA TRBJ2-1 TRBD1 TRBV2 TGTGCCACCCGACAGGGGTGGTACAATGAGCAGTTCTTC CATRQGWYNEQFF
NA TRBJ1-2 NA TRBV20-1 TGCAGTGCTTATAATGGGGGGGTCTACACCTTC CSAYNGGVYTF
NA TRBJ2-3 NA TRBV7-3 TGTGCCAGCAGCTTAACAGGGGGATACACAGATACGCAGTATTTT CASSLTGGYTDTQYF
NA TRBJ2-7 NA TRBV28 TGTGCCAGCAGTCTCGACAGAAGGCAGTACTTC CASSLDRRQYF
NA TRBJ1-1 TRBD1 TRBV7-6 TGTGCCAGCAGCTTGATCAGGGGGCCCGGTAACACTGAAGCTTTCTTT CASSLIRGPGNTEAFF
few TRBJ2-1 TRBD1 TRBV7-6 TGTGCCAGCAGCCAACCGGGACAGAGATCCAATGAGCAGTTCTTC CASSQPGQRSNEQFF
NA TRBJ1-2 NA TRBV5-4 TGTGCCAGCAGCTTGCAGGGGAGGGGGTATGGCTACACCTTC CASSLQGRGYGYTF
NA TRBJ1-1 NA TRBV5-6 TGTGCCAGCAGCCCGGGTCGGTACACTGAAGCTTTCTTT CASSPGRYTEAFF
once TRBJ2-5 NA TRBV9 TGTGCCAGCAGCGTAGAGCGGACAGCAGGGGAGACCCAGTACTTC CASSVERTAGETQYF
NA TRBJ2-1 NA TRBV28 TGTGCCAGCAGACGGGGGTACAATGAGCAGTTCTTC CASRRGYNEQFF
few TRBJ2-1 TRBD1 TRBV7-3 TGTGCCAGCAGCCAGGGGGCCCACAATGAGCAGTTCTTC CASSQGAHNEQFF
NA TRBJ2-7 NA TRBV5-1 TGCGCCAGCAGCTTGGAGGAGGGCTACGAGCAGTACTTC CASSLEEGYEQYF
NA TRBJ2-7 TRBD1 TRBV5-6 TGTGCCAGCAGCCGGACAGGGCAAACCTACGAGCAGTACTTC CASSRTGQTYEQYF